A single T cell receptor beta chain is shown here with its context. Its antigen remains unidentified. This PCR relied on a set of 60 Vbeta primers and 13 Jbeta primers. Sequenced by immunoSEQ multiplex PCR; TCRdb stores in-frame clones only, minus some. The profile covers fewer than 200,000 clones, with roughly 80% appearing a single time and roughly 0.69% taken by the ten largest. This sample stems from a study of cytomegalovirus exposure and HLA in healthy donors. V was pared by 2 bases and J by 0 bases, with 12 bases between. CDR3 size: 16 residues. The germline CDR1 and CDR2 sequences are SGHDT and YYEEEE. Findings and limits, study-wide: Reportedly, cytomegalovirus status was diagnosed with high sensitivity and specificity. Researchers reported in a later analysis that common viral pathogens appeared linked to several top clusters. Most TCR sequences were seen very rarely across donors, but some public TCRs occurred in many.

Sequencing was performed on PBMCs. This TCR derives from a woman aged 18-30 years in good health and CMV-seronegative. The chain is built from TRBV5-6 and TRBJ2-1; D is ambiguous. In DNA, the CDR3 is TGTGCCAGCAGCTTTATGACAACGTCCTCCTACAATGAGCAGTTCTTC. Protein: CASSFMTTSSYNEQFF.